The clone carrying this T cell receptor beta chain was detected a few times. Its specificity is not known. The data originate from a study of CD8 T cells in ankylosing spondylitis. Study observations and caveats: Reports say disease-linked clones showed up significantly more in matched ankylosing spondylitis synovial fluid. Some of these motif variants have turned up before, in reports on reactive arthritis synovial fluid and blood. Apparently characteristic of ankylosing spondylitis blood was a TCR beta motif (about 8 highly homologous variants).

The germline V gene has CDR1 MNHEY and CDR2 SVGAGI. The ends were cut back, 7 bases at V and 1 base at J, with 4 bases in the middle. This CDR3 contains 12 residues. For TCR beta, libraries came from quantitative 5'-RACE with molecular barcodes. TCRdb reprocessed the 5' RACE reads with MiXCR, giving one entry per CDR3 protein. The sample lists around 150,000 distinct CDR3 sequences, around a third occurring once. This receptor was taken from a male donor with ankylosing spondylitis. The chain is built from TRBV6-5 and TRBJ2-2; D gene uncertain. Sequenced input: synovial fluid, either unsorted or a sorted T cell fraction (not recorded which). The CDR3 bases are TGTGCCAGCACGGGGAACACCGGGGAGCTGTTTTTT. Its translation is CASTGNTGELFF.